These 20 T cell receptor beta chains were sequenced from one sample in a study of blood T cell repertoires in COVID-19. TCRdb's table, derived via immunoSEQ multiplex PCR, lists solely in-frame clones and lacks some. There are about 140,000 clones in the sample; more than 80% occur only once, and roughly 8.6% lies in the top ten. The sequenced sample was peripheral blood. Every receptor here comes from a woman older than 75 in a cohort sampled during active or convalescent COVID-19.

The chain is built from TRBV2 and TRBJ1-4, with D unresolved. V was cut by 7 bases and J by 0 bases, with 9 bases left in between. CDR1 SNHLY and CDR2 FYNNEI come from the germline V gene. There are 14 residues in the CDR3. The CDR3 protein is CASMQDATNEKLFF. The CDR3 bases are TGTGCCAGCATGCAGGATGCAACTAATGAAAAACTGTTTTTT.

This clone was counted only a few times. The genes are TRBV24-1 and TRBJ1-3; possible D gene TRBD1, 6 bases. V dropped 0 bases and J dropped 2 bases, with 10 bases sitting between them. The CDR3 runs 16 residues. Per germline, CDR1 KGHDR and CDR2 SFDVKD. The CDR3 sequence: CATSDLYYRAGNTIYF. The CDR3 DNA reads as TGTGCCACCAGTGATTTGTACTACAGGGCTGGAAACACCATATATTTT.

As concerns this clone: One end of the junction is discordant with germline, which a read error may explain. Other DNA sequences of this sample code for an identical CDR3. The chain is built from TRBV6-2 or TRBV6-3 and TRBJ1-1; no reliable D call. The CDR3 is 16 amino acids. Germline V gives CDR1 MNHEY, CDR2 SVGEGT. CDR3 residues: CASSYSRVTKGAEAFF. Written as DNA, the CDR3 is TGCGCCAGCAGTTACTCGCGGGTGACAAAAGGAGCTGAAGCTTTCTTT.

The table lists this clone with a few counts. V is TRBV7-2 and J is TRBJ1-4; a possible D gene is TRBD1 (5 bases). Germline CDR1 SGHTA, CDR2 FQGNSA. This CDR3 contains 12 residues. Trimming pared 0 bases from V and 12 bases from J, leaving 8 bases between. CDR3 coding DNA: TGTGCCAGCAGCTTAGCACGGGGGGAACTGTTTTTT. Protein product: CASSLARGELFF. Full variable domain (rest looked up from reference TRBV7-2 and TRBJ1-4): GAGVSQSPSNKVTEKGKDVELRCDPISGHTALYWYRQSLGQGLEFLIYFQGNSAPDKSGLPSDRFSAERTGGSVSTLTIQRTQQEDSAVYLCASSLARGELFFGSGTQLSVL.

The chain links TRBV11-2 to TRBJ2-4; tentative D call: TRBD2 (6 bases). The CDR3 runs to 13 residues. The germline V and J ends were trimmed by 5 bases and 7 bases, with 12 bases remaining between them. Looked up from germline, CDR1 is SGHAT and CDR2 is FQNNGV. The CDR3 spells CASSINLANIQYF. The CDR3 region has the DNA TGTGCCAGCAGCATCAACCTAGCGAACATTCAGTACTTC.

The chain joins TRBV7-8 to TRBJ1-3; D call uncertain. The CDR3 consists of 14 residues. Germline-derived CDR1 and CDR2 are SGHVS and FQNEAQ. Trimming removed 5 bases from V and 9 bases from J, with 17 bases in between. In nucleotides, the CDR3 is TGTGCCAGCAGCAACGTAAGAGGGAAGGGCACCATATATTTT. Its translation is CASSNVRGKGTIYF.

The genes are TRBV19 and TRBJ1-2, with no clear D. CDR3 length: 13 amino acids. In germline, CDR1 is LNHDA, CDR2 SQIVND (reference sequence). V was pared by 5 bases and J by 4 bases, with 11 bases between. The CDR3 sequence: CASSPDILYGYTF. CDR3 sequence (DNA): TGTGCCAGTAGTCCAGACATTCTCTATGGCTACACCTTC.

This chain joins TRBV3-1 (or the pseudogene TRBV3-2) and TRBJ2-5, with 8 bases aligning to TRBD1. The CDR3 length is 15 residues. Germline CDR1 reads LGHDT; CDR2 reads YNNKEL (reference sequence). V was pared by 5 bases and J by 5 bases, with 10 bases of the junction left unmatched. The CDR3 DNA is TGTGCCAGCAGCTTGCGGGACAGGAAGGGGGAGACCCAGTACTTC. Residues: CASSLRDRKGETQYF.

The chain couples TRBV6-5 to TRBJ1-1; D is unresolved. V lost 9 bases, J lost 1 base, and 6 bases lay in between. The CDR3 sequence is 11 residues long. Germline-derived CDR1 and CDR2 are MNHEY and SVGAGI. The CDR3 loop reads CASLGNTEAFF. As DNA, the CDR3 is TGTGCCAGTCTCGGGAACACTGAAGCTTTCTTT.

The gene calls are TRBV2 and TRBJ1-4; tentative D call: TRBD1 (5 bases). This CDR3 has 14 residues. V lost 5 bases to trimming and J lost 4 bases, with 11 bases between them. Germline loops: CDR1 SNHLY, CDR2 FYNNEI. CDR3 DNA: TGTGCCAGCAGTACGGGACTGAATAATGAAAAACTGTTTTTT. Protein: CASSTGLNNEKLFF.

This clone showed up just once. CDR3 DNA: TGTGCCACCAGTGACCCGGCGGCAAACACCATATATTTT. Protein sequence: CATSDPAANTIYF. The genes are TRBV24-1 and TRBJ1-3; D is uncertain. The V end was cut by 4 bases, the J end by 6 bases, with 9 bases between. Germline V gene data show CDR1 as KGHDR and CDR2 as SFDVKD. The CDR3 runs to 13 residues.

CDR3 protein: CASSQADTQYF. The CDR3, as DNA: TGTGCCAGCAGCCAGGCCGATACGCAGTATTTT. The gene calls are TRBV3-1 (or the pseudogene TRBV3-2) and TRBJ2-3, with D unresolved. Trimming left V 3 bases short and J 6 bases short, with 4 bases between. Germline V CDR1 and CDR2: LGHDT, YNNKEL (reference sequence). The CDR3 length is 11 residues.

DNA for the CDR3: TGTGCCAGCAGCTTAGGACAGGGGACAACCTACGAGCAGTACTTC. Protein sequence: CASSLGQGTTYEQYF. V and J are TRBV7-2 and TRBJ2-7; TRBD1 aligns across 8 bases. The CDR3 length is 15 residues. Trimming cost V 1 base and J 2 bases; bases outside gene matches: 4. Germline CDR1 reads SGHTA; CDR2 reads FQGNSA.

This clone was seen a single time. In DNA, the CDR3 is TGTGCCAGCAGCCAACAAGGGGGGGTCGCGAACACCGGGGAGCTGTTTTTT. This encodes CASSQQGGVANTGELFF. This chain uses TRBV4-2 with TRBJ2-2; D is possibly TRBD2 (7 bases). CDR3 length: 17 amino acids. Trimming took off 2 bases at V and 0 bases at J, with 13 bases between the two ends. The germline V gene has CDR1 LGHNA and CDR2 YNFKEQ.

There are many counts of this clone. The V gene is TRBV5-1, the J gene TRBJ2-7, with TRBD2 as a possible D gene (5 bases). Germline assignment: CDR1 SGHRS and CDR2 YFSETQ. V lost 4 bases and J lost 0, with 14 bases in between. CDR3 length: 15 amino acids. In DNA, the CDR3 is TGCGCCAGCAGCCCGGACTCCCGGAGCTCCTACGAGCAGTACTTC. Translated: CASSPDSRSSYEQYF. Full variable domain (outside the CDR3, taken from reference TRBV5-1 and TRBJ2-7): KAGVTQTPRYLIKTRGQQVTLSCSPISGHRSVSWYQQTPGQGLQFLFEYFSETQRNKGNFPGRFSGRQFSNSRSEMNVSTLELGDSALYLCASSPDSRSSYEQYFGPGTRLTVT.

The genes are TRBV7-2 and TRBJ2-1; the match to TRBD2 covers 8 bases. The junction had 10 bases not matched to a gene; V was cut back by 6 bases and J by 6 bases. Germline V gene lookup returns CDR1 SGHTA and CDR2 FQGNSA. The CDR3 spans 15 residues. CDR3 coding DNA: TGTGCCAGCAGTCTCGGGGGGGCCGGCGGCAATGAGCAGTTCTTC. Its translation is CASSLGGAGGNEQFF.

This clone has a count of ten or more. The chain recombines TRBV7-6 with TRBJ1-4; TRBD1 might be the D (6 bases). Germline loops: CDR1 SGHVS, CDR2 FNYEAQ. V was cut by 5 bases and J by 0 bases, with 19 bases left in between. This CDR3 spans 18 amino acids. CDR3 bases: TGTGCCAGCAGCGGGACGGGGGGGCCGACTGCAACTAATGAAAAACTGTTTTTT. Protein: CASSGTGGPTATNEKLFF.

This rearrangement joins TRBV6-6 to TRBJ2-3, with D tentatively TRBD2 (5 bases). V was shortened by 6 bases and J by 7 bases, with 8 bases between the two germline ends. The CDR3 is made up of 11 amino acids. Per germline, CDR1 MNHNY and CDR2 SVGAGI (reference sequence). CDR3 sequence reads: CASRERYTQYF. The CDR3 region has the DNA TGTGCCAGCAGGGAGCGGTATACGCAGTATTTT.

The rearrangement uses TRBV5-4 and TRBJ1-2; the match to TRBD1 covers 7 bases. The length of the CDR3 is 14 residues. The V gene end was trimmed by 4 bases and the J gene end by 4 bases; junction bases not matched to a gene: 7. CDR1 is SGHNT, CDR2 YYREEE, per germline (reference sequence). CDR3: CASSQGGSGYGYTF. CDR3 DNA sequence: TGTGCCAGCAGCCAAGGGGGCTCGGGCTATGGCTACACCTTC.

The table lists this clone with a count of one. This chain connects TRBV6-2 or TRBV6-3 to TRBJ2-3; TRBD2 agrees at 16 bases. Germline V gene data show CDR1 as MNHEY and CDR2 as SVGEGT. This CDR3 comprises 20 residues. Germline trimming cut 3 bases from V and 1 base from J; bases unmatched to any gene: 10. The CDR3 DNA reads as TGTGCCAGCAGTTATTGGAAGGGACTAGCGGGGGGGCCAGGCACAGATACGCAGTATTTT. As protein: CASSYWKGLAGGPGTDTQYF.